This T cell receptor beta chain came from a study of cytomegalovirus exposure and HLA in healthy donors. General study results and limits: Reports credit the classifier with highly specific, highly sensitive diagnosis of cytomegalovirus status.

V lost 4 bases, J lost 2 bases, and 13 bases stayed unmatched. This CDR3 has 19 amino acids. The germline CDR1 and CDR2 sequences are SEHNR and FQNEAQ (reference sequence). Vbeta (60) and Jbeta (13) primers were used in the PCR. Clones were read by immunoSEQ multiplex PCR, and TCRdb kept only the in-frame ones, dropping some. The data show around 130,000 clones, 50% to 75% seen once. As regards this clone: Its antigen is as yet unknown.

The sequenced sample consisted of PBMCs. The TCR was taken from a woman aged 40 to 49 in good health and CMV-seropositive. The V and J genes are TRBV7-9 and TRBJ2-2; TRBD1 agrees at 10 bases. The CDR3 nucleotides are TGTGCCAGCAGCTCCCCGCCCGGGACAGGGGCCCTTAACACCGGGGAGCTGTTTTTT. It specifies CASSSPPGTGALNTGELFF.